This T cell receptor (beta chain) was sequenced during a study of CD8+ T cells in alopecia areata (dated by TCRdb to between 2017 and 2018). For the study in its entirety: Treated patients were enrolled in an open-label pilot trial of oral tofacitinib at 5 to 10 mg twice daily for moderate-to-severe alopecia areata. Tofacitinib was given for 6 to 18 months, followed by 6 months of follow-up off drug to assess delayed response and recurrence. In treated patients, disease severity was measured using the SALT score, which gives the percentage of scalp surface area affected. The study used high-throughput TCRbeta sequencing to examine T cell clonal expansion in alopecia areata, in both the C3H/HeJ mouse model and human patients. Scalp tissue and sorted CD4+ and CD8+ peripheral blood T cells from patchy and totalis/universalis alopecia areata patients and from healthy controls were covered by human TCRbeta sequencing. Biopsies were taken from tofacitinib-treated patients at baseline and at 4 and 24 weeks of treatment, and a later scalp biopsy was taken in several of the tofacitinib-treated patients. Scalp clonality was compared across normal scalp (n=4), patchy alopecia areata scalp (n=8), and alopecia totalis/universalis scalp (n=8). RNA was extracted with the PAXgene miRNA kit for fixed scalp, the miRNeasy kit for PBMCs, and the RNeasy kit for mouse skin. TCRbeta CDR3 regions were amplified by immunoSEQ multiplex PCR using 35 Vbeta forward and 13 Jbeta reverse primers. What the research found in general, with its limitations: Many expanded lesional clones were found to persist in scalp and blood during tofacitinib treatment, and relapse after treatment cessation may be partly explained by this persistence. Because the treated cohort was small and had only one nonresponder, larger studies are needed to examine links between baseline CD8+ expansion and response. Lesional scalp, especially in alopecia totalis/universalis, showed higher clonality and more expanded CD8+ clones than normal scalp, suggesting antigenic drive. With tofacitinib, both scalp clonality and the number of expanded CD8+ clones among the top 100 scalp clones went down significantly. TCR sequences shared between patients were less clear than in mice, possibly partly because of HLA diversity in the patient population. Scalp TCR repertoire analysis is complicated because resident alphabeta T cells in normal human skin are also sequenced, whereas mouse skin is dominated by gammadelta T cells.

CDR1 SNHLY and CDR2 FYNNEI are derived from the germline V gene. V gives up 11 bases and J gives up 0 bases, and the segment between their germline ends measures 11 bases. The CDR3 numbers 13 residues from cysteine through phenylalanine. Only the CDR3 part of the read is kept: 39 bases, read in frame from the first base. To prepare the library, the immunoSEQ multiplex PCR assay was applied. For TCR sequencing, RNA was extracted from every sample and reverse transcribed into cDNA to serve as template. First-strand cDNA was synthesized using SuperScript III with a 2:1 mix of oligo-dT and random hexamers. A synthetic immune receptor repertoire was used to gauge amplification bias, and whatever bias remained was removed computationally. On the authors' methods: After raw reads were preprocessed to remove errors, the CDR3 was defined following IMGT conventions as running from the conserved cysteine to phenylalanine. Clonality was calculated as 1 minus Shannon entropy normalized by log2 of the number of productive unique TCRs. Whether each scalp clone was CD4 or CD8 was inferred by checking scalp TCRbeta sequences against the CD4 and CD8 repertoires from sorted blood. In TCRdb, the immuneACCESS table is reduced to in-frame sequences with V and J assigned. These tables do not hold every clone; where another copy was compared, an unresolved V gene accounts for under half, and the others remain unexplained. The V and J calls and clone size come from that table; D and trimming were worked out from the DNA. Here the sample has 190,000 or so clones; roughly 61% occur a single time. Clones ranked in the top ten supply around 13% of the sample.

About this clone: This receptor's antigen is unknown. The record has no base qualities; no much larger clone is one base away.

The sample's time point label is to be understood as: around 26 weeks on oral tofacitinib. This specimen's treatment or condition label, interpreted: oral pan-JAK inhibitor, 5-10 mg twice daily. Lesional scalp punch biopsies and peripheral blood were collected from alopecia areata patients. PBMCs were separated by density centrifugation and stained for CD3, CD4 and CD8, after which CD4+ and CD8+ T cells were sorted on a FACSAria. The receptor comes from a human donor with alopecia areata. The chain is made from TRBV2 and TRBJ2-1, with the D gene possibly TRBD1 or TRBD2, each one fitting 5 bases. Sequencing was performed on CD8+ T cells sorted from blood, taken at week 24, from a patient treated with tofacitinib. The CDR3 protein sequence reads: CAAGTYSYNEQFF. The DNA sequence follows: TGTGCCGCTGGGACCTACTCCTACAATGAGCAGTTCTTC.